These 4 T cell receptor beta chains were sequenced from one sample in a study of OX40 agonist ivuxolimab in advanced cancers. Sequencing was performed with immunoSEQ multiplex PCR; in TCRdb, only in-frame clones are kept and a portion is missing. The data show around 100,000 clones, with roughly 89% seen just once and about 0.16% held by the top ten. The source was CD4+ or CD8+ T cells sorted from blood, collected in a trial of the OX40 agonist ivuxolimab. The receptor set was obtained from an adult with an advanced solid tumor such as melanoma, head and neck, liver or kidney cancer.

The chain is built from TRBV5-1 and TRBJ1-4, with 8 bases lining up with TRBD1. Germline V gene data show CDR1 as SGHRS and CDR2 as YFSETQ. The CDR3 is 14 amino acids. V gave up 3 bases and J gave up 7 bases; unmatched junction bases: 5. Here the CDR3 reads CASSSGGEGEKLFF. CDR3 nucleotides: TGCGCCAGCAGCTCAGGGGGCGAGGGTGAAAAACTGTTTTTT. The full variable domain, with the rest looked up from reference TRBV5-1 and TRBJ1-4, is KAGVTQTPRYLIKTRGQQVTLSCSPISGHRSVSWYQQTPGQGLQFLFEYFSETQRNKGNFPGRFSGRQFSNSRSEMNVSTLELGDSALYLCASSSGGEGEKLFFGSGTQLSVL.

The chain links TRBV11-2 to TRBJ1-6; D not resolved. Trimming took off 0 bases at V and 14 bases at J, with 11 bases between the two ends. The CDR3 sequence is 13 residues long. Looked up from germline, CDR1 is SGHAT and CDR2 is FQNNGV. The CDR3 DNA sequence: TGTGCCAGCAGCTTAGATTTGAACCCCGCCCTCCACTTT. It codes for CASSLDLNPALHF. Based on the CDR3 plus reference TRBV11-2 and TRBJ1-6, the full variable domain is EAGVAQSPRYKIIEKRQSVAFWCNPISGHATLYWYQQILGQGPKLLIQFQNNGVVDDSQLPKDRFSAERLKGVDSTLKIQPAKLEDSAVYLCASSLDLNPALHFGNGTRLTVT.

This chain links TRBV6-1 with TRBJ1-5, with TRBD1 identical over 7 bases. In germline, CDR1 is MNHNS, CDR2 SASEGT. The CDR3 extends over 14 amino acids. Trimming at V came to 5 bases and at J to 5 bases, leaving 6 bases not matched to a gene. This CDR3 is CASSIQGLDQPQHF. The CDR3 DNA reads as TGTGCCAGCAGTATACAGGGGTTGGATCAGCCCCAGCATTTT.

The chain combines TRBV18 with TRBJ2-7, with 8 positions matching TRBD1. The CDR3 has 15 amino acids. Germline CDR1 reads KGHSH; CDR2 reads LQKENI. V lost 2 bases and J lost 0; bases outside the gene matches: 3. The CDR3 nucleotides are TGTGCCAGCTCACCAAGGACAGGGAGCTCCTACGAGCAGTACTTC. It translates to CASSPRTGSSYEQYF.